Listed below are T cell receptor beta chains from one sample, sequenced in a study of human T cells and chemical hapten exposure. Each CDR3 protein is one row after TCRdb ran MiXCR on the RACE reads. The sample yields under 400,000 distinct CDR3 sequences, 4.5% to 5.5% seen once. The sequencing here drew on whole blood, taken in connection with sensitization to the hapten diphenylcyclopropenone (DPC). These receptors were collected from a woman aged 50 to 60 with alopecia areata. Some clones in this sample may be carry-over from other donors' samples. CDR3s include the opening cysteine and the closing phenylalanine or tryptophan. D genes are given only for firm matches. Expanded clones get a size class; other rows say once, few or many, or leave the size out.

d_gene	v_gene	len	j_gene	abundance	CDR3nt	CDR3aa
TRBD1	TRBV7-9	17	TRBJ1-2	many	TGTGCCAGCAGCTGGTTAGGGACAGCACGTTCTAACTATGGCTACACCTTC	CASSWLGTARSNYGYTF
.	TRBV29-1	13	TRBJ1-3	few	TGCAGCGTCTCAGAGGGAACTGGAAACACCATATATTTT	CSVSEGTGNTIYF
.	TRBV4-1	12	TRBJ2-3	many	TGCGCCAGCAGCCAAGTAAGGAATACGCAGTATTTT	CASSQVRNTQYF
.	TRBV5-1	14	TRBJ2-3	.	TGCGCCAGCAGCTTTTCTTTAGGGACAGATACGCAGTATTTT	CASSFSLGTDTQYF
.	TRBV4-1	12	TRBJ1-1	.	TGCGCCAGCAGGCACCCGGGCACTGAAGCTTTCTTT	CASRHPGTEAFF
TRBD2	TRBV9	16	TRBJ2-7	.	TGTGCCAGCAGCGTAGGAGAGAGCGGGGAATACTACGAGCAGTACTTC	CASSVGESGEYYEQYF
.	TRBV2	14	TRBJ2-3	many	TGTGCCAGCAGTGAAGCGTCCCCCCCAGATACGCAGTATTTT	CASSEASPPDTQYF
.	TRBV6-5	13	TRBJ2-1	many	TGTGCCAGCAGGATGGGGGAGGAGGATGAGCAGTTCTTC	CASRMGEEDEQFF
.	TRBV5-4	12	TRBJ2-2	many	TGTGCCAGCACTTACGGGACCGGGGAGCTGTTTTTT	CASTYGTGELFF
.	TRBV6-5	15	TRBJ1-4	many	TGTGCCAGCAGAGGCGGCGGGGCTTTGTATGAAAAACTGTTTTTT	CASRGGGALYEKLFF
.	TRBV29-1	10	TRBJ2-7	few	TGCAGCGTTGTCGGCGACGAGCAGTACTTC	CSVVGDEQYF
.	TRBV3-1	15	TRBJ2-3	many	TGTGCCAGCAGCCATCGTTGGGAAGGCACAGATACGCAGTATTTT	CASSHRWEGTDTQYF
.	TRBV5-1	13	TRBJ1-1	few	TGCGCCAGCAGCTTGGACGATTCAGATAAAGCTTTCTTT	CASSLDDSDKAFF
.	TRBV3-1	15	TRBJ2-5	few	TGTGCCAGCAGCCACCCTCGGAGGGACACATGGACCCAGTACTTC	CASSHPRRDTWTQYF
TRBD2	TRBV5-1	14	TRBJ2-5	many	TGCGCCAGCACTAAGCCGGGGGGTGAAGAGACCCAGTACTTC	CASTKPGGEETQYF
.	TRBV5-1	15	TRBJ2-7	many	TGCGCCAGCAGCCCCGGAGAGGGAGCAAGTCTGAAGCAGTACTTC	CASSPGEGASLKQYF
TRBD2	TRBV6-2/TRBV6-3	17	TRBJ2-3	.	TGTGCCAGCACCAAACGAGGGTTAGCGGGGCCCACAGATACGCAGTATTTT	CASTKRGLAGPTDTQYF
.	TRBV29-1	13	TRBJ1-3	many	TGCAGCGTTCTGGGCGACACGCAAAACACCATATATTTT	CSVLGDTQNTIYF
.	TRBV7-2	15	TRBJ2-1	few	TGTGCCAGCAGCTTAGCCCCCCTGGGCTACAATGAGCAGTTCTTC	CASSLAPLGYNEQFF
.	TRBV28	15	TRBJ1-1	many	TGTGCCAGCAGTTCACCCAGGACGGTGAACACTGAAGCTTTCTTT	CASSSPRTVNTEAFF
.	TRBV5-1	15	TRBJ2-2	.	TGCGCCAGCAGCTTGGGGGTCACCGACACCGGGGAGCTGTTTTTT	CASSLGVTDTGELFF
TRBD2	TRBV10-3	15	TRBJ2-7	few	TGTGCCATCAGAGACCTAGCGGGGGGGACCTACGAGCAGTACTTC	CAIRDLAGGTYEQYF
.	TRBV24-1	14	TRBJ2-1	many	TGTGCCACCAGTGATACAGGGCTACGGGGAGAGCAGTTCTTC	CATSDTGLRGEQFF
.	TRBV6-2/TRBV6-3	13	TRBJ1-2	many	TGTGCCAGCACCCATCAGGGGAACTATGGCTACACCTTC	CASTHQGNYGYTF
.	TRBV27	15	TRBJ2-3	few	TGTGCCAGCAGTTTAAGGGCCCCGGGCACAGATACGCAGTATTTT	CASSLRAPGTDTQYF
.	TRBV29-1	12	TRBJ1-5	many	TGCAGCGTTGGGGACTGGGATCAGCCCCAGCATTTT	CSVGDWDQPQHF
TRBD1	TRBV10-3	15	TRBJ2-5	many	TGTGCCATCAGTGACCCTTCGGACAGGGAGGAGACCCAGTACTTC	CAISDPSDREETQYF
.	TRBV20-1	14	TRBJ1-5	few	TGCAGTGCTGGCGGCCTTGGGGCTAATCAGCCCCAGCATTTT	CSAGGLGANQPQHF
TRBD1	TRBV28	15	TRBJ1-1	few	TGTGCCAGCAGATCCAACAGGGGAGGTTTGATTGAAGCTTTCTTT	CASRSNRGGLIEAFF
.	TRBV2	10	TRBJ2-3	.	TGTGCCAGCAGCCCAGATACGCAGTATTTT	CASSPDTQYF
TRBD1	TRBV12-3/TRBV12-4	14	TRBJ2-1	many	TGTGCCAGCAGACGGACAGGGGCCGGGAATGAGCAGTTCTTC	CASRRTGAGNEQFF
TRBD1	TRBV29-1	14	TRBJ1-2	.	TGCAGCGTTGAGATACAGGGGTACGGCTATGGCTACACCTTC	CSVEIQGYGYGYTF
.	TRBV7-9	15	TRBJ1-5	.	TGTGCCAGCAGCTTAGGGCAGGGCCCCATGGAGCCCCAGCATTTT	CASSLGQGPMEPQHF
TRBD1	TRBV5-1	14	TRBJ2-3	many	TGCGCCAGCAGCACCTGGGACAGCTCAGATACGCAGTATTTT	CASSTWDSSDTQYF
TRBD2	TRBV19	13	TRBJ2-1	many	TGTGCCAGTTCCGGGACTACCCTATTTGAGCAGTTCTTC	CASSGTTLFEQFF
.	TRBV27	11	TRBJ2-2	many	TGTGCCAGCAGAGAGGTCGGGGAGCTGTTTTTT	CASREVGELFF
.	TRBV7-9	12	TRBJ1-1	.	TGTGCCATCCTCGCCAGTCACACTGAAGCTTTCTTT	CAILASHTEAFF
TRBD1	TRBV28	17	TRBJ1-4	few	TGTGCCAGCAGTACCCGGATGCGGGACAGGGCTAATGAAAAACTGTTTTTT	CASSTRMRDRANEKLFF